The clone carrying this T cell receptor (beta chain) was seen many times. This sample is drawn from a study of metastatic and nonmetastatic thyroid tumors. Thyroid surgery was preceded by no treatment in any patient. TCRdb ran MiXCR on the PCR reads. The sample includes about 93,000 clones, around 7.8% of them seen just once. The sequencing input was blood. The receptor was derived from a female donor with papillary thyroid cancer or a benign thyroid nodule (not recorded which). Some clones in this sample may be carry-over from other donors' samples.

This chain's CDR3 is CASSPGQGAYEQYF. CDR3 DNA sequence: TGTGCCAGCTCACCTGGGCAGGGGGCCTACGAGCAGTACTTC. This rearrangement joins TRBV18 to TRBJ2-7, with 7 bases lining up with TRBD1. The CDR3 runs 14 residues. CDR1 is KGHSH, CDR2 LQKENI, per germline. Losses at the gene ends were 3 bases for V and 2 bases for J; bases not matched to a gene: 4.